This TCR beta chain was recovered during a study of T cell clonotyping in hematopoietic cell transplantation. Overall study: Recipients' pretransplant samples followed cytoreduction. Study-level points and caveats: At the given depth, recipient repertoires were over 95% de novo clonotypes. CD4 and CD8 repertoire contributions could not be separated without sorting.

J lost 8 bases, V lost 6 bases, and 9 bases had no gene match. This CDR3 region has 15 residues. CDR1 is MDHEN, CDR2 SYDVKM, per germline. The time point here: recipient sample about 28 days before transplant, after cytoreduction. As concerns this clone: The antigen is unknown.

Using immunoSEQ multiplex PCR, the repertoire was profiled, and TCRdb retains in-frame clones only, with some absent. The table has 15,000 to 20,000 clones, 86% seen once. This TCR was recovered from a man aged 50 to 60 with acute myeloid leukemia. Some clones in this sample may be carry-over from other donors' samples. V and J are TRBV28 and TRBJ1-4, with TRBD1 identical over 10 bases. Sequenced here: peripheral blood mononuclear cells, sampled before stem cell transplant. In DNA, the CDR3 is TGTGCCAGCAGCGACCCTGGACAGGGGGGAGAAAAACTGTTTTTT. Translation: CASSDPGQGGEKLFF.